This T cell receptor (beta chain) was retrieved from a study of CXCR3-negative and CXCR3-positive naive CD8 T cells. The study, taken as a whole, reports: Researchers report that CXCR3-positive naive cells carry more hydrophobic TRB CDR3s than CXCR3-negative naive cells. Comparably high diversity marked both naive subsets, whereas memory CD8+ cells had much lower diversity.

The authors prepared UMI-labeled TRB cDNA libraries by 5' RACE. TCRdb reprocessed the 5' RACE reads, keeping one entry per CDR3 protein, no DNA. Seen in this sample are tens of thousands of distinct CDR3 sequences; the ten most common clones hold roughly 0.8%. As for this clonotype: Antigen: not known.

Among CD8+ T cells, naive ones were CD45RO-CCR7+CD27+CD95-. Sequenced input: naive CXCR3+ CD8+ T cells from blood. Subset meaning: CD45RO-CCR7+CD27+CD95- naive CD8+ T cells expressing CXCR3 (TNR3+). The sequence derives from a human donor in good health. Some clones in this sample may be carry-over from other donors' samples.

The CDR3 region is CASSYSTGTGNPTNEKLFF. V is TRBV6-2 or TRBV6-3 and J is TRBJ1-4; TCRdb proposes TRBD1, but this gene call is untestable without DNA. CDR3 length equals 19 residues. CDR1 MNHEY and CDR2 SVGEGT come from the germline V gene.